These 3 T cell receptor beta chains were all obtained from the same sample, sequenced in a study of B cell selection in AIRE deficiency. The data were produced by immunoSEQ multiplex PCR, yet TCRdb's version contains in-frame clones alone and is incomplete. The data show about 21,000 clones, with around 97% seen just once and 0.17% held by the top ten. Sorting defined conventional CD4 T cells as CD4+CD127+. Sequenced: conventional CD4+ T cells sorted from PBMCs. Receptors were obtained from a human donor with AIRE deficiency.

The rearrangement joins TRBV7-2 to TRBJ2-7; no firm D call. Deletions cut 0 bases from V and 2 bases from J, with 11 bases between. Germline V CDR1 and CDR2: SGHTA, FQGNSA. This CDR3 spans 15 amino acids. CDR3: CASSLALPGAYEQYF. The CDR3 DNA reads as TGTGCCAGCAGCTTAGCCCTACCCGGAGCCTACGAGCAGTACTTC.

The V gene is TRBV11-2, the J gene TRBJ2-2, with 8 bases that match TRBD1. Germline V gene sequence: CDR1 SGHAT, CDR2 FQNNGV. V was clipped by 2 bases and J by 5 bases; unmatched bases: 10. This CDR3 has 17 residues. The CDR3 nucleotides are TGTGCCAGCAGCTTATTTAGGCGGACAGGGAGAACCGGGGAGCTGTTTTTT. This encodes CASSLFRRTGRTGELFF.

The chain combines TRBV7-2 with TRBJ2-3, with 7 bases identical to TRBD1. The germline gives CDR1 SGHTA, CDR2 FQGNSA. The CDR3 runs to 19 residues. V shed 3 bases, J shed 0 bases, and the junction held 15 bases outside the gene matches. CDR3 in amino acids: CASSFRDRAVFESTDTQYF. DNA for the CDR3: TGTGCCAGCAGCTTCCGGGACAGAGCCGTTTTTGAGAGCACAGATACGCAGTATTTT. The variable domain in full, completed from reference TRBV7-2 and TRBJ2-3, reads GAGVSQSPSNKVTEKGKDVELRCDPISGHTALYWYRQSLGQGLEFLIYFQGNSAPDKSGLPSDRFSAERTGGSVSTLTIQRTQQEDSAVYLCASSFRDRAVFESTDTQYFGPGTRLTVL.